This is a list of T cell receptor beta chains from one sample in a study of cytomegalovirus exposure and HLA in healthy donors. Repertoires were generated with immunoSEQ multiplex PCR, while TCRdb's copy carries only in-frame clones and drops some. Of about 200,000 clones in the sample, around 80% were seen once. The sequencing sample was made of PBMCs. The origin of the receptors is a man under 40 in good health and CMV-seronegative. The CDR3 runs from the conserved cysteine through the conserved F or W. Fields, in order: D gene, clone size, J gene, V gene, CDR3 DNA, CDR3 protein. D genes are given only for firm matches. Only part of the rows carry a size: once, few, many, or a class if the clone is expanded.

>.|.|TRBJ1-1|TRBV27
TGTGCCAGCGCATACCGGGTAAAGAACACTGAAGCTTTCTTT
CASAYRVKNTEAFF
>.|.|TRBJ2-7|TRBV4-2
TGTGCCAGCAGCCAAGACTCTCCCTACGAGCAGTACTTC
CASSQDSPYEQYF
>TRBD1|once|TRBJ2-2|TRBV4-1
TGCGCCAGCAGCCATGGAACGACAGGGCCTAGGAACACCGGGGAGCTGTTTTTT
CASSHGTTGPRNTGELFF
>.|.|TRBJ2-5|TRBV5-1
TGCGCCAGCAGCTTGGCTGGGCGGGGGCTGACGGAGACCCAGTACTTC
CASSLAGRGLTETQYF
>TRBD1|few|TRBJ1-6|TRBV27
TGTGCCAGCAGTTTATCGACAGGGGGCCTGAGTGGCAATTCACCCCTCCACTTT
CASSLSTGGLSGNSPLHF
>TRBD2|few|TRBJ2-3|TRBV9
TGTGCCAGCAGCGTAGAACCTAGCGGGGGGCCCGATACGCAGTATTTT
CASSVEPSGGPDTQYF
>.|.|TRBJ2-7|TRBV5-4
TGTGCCAGCAGTCCGCTCGTCAAGGGGGAGCAGTACTTC
CASSPLVKGEQYF
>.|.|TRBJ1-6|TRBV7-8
TGTGCCAGCAGCTCGCGACGATTCAGCGGGTTTCCCCTCCACTTT
CASSSRRFSGFPLHF
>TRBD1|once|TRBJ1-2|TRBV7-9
TGTTCCAGCAGCATCAATGGACAGGGGGGTGGCTACACCTTC
CSSSINGQGGGYTF
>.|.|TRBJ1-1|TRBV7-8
TGTGCCAGCAGCTCCCGGGCGGGTTCCACTGAAGCTTTCTTT
CASSSRAGSTEAFF
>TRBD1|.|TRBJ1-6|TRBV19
TGTGCCAGTAACTCCGGGACAGGGGTTTCACCCCTCCACTTT
CASNSGTGVSPLHF
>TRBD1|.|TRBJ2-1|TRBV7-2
TGTGCCAGCAGCTATGACAGGGGACCCTACAATGAGCAGTTCTTC
CASSYDRGPYNEQFF
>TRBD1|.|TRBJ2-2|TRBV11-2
TGTGCCAGCAGCCAAGCGGGACAGGGCTGGACCGGGGAGCTGTTTTTT
CASSQAGQGWTGELFF
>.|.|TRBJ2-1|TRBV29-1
TGCAGCGTTGGGCCGAGACAAGCCTACAATGAGCAGTTCTTC
CSVGPRQAYNEQFF
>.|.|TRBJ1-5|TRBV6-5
TGTGCCAGCAGTTACTCAGCAGGGGTGCAGCCCCAGCATTTT
CASSYSAGVQPQHF
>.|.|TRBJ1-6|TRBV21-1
TGTGCCAGCATCAACCCCGGAGACAGACTGAGCTCCTATAATTCACCCCTCCACTTT
CASINPGDRLSSYNSPLHF
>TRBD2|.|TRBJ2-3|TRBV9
TGTGCCAGCAGCGGGGGGACGTTAGCGGGGAAGAGCACAGATACGCAGTATTTT
CASSGGTLAGKSTDTQYF
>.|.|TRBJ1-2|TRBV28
TGTGCCAGCACCATAGGGGAAAACTATGGCTACACCTTC
CASTIGENYGYTF
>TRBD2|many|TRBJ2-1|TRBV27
TGTGCCAGCAGTCTCATAGCGGGGGGGTACAATGAGCAGTTCTTC
CASSLIAGGYNEQFF
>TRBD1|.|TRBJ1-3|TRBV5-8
TGTGCCAGCAGCCTGACAGGGGTAAACACCATATATTTT
CASSLTGVNTIYF
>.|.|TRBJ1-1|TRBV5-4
TGTGCCAGCAAGGAAGAGGTGAACACTGAAGCTTTCTTT
CASKEEVNTEAFF
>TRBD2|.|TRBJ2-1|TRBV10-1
TGCGCCAGCAGTAGGACTAGCGGGGGCGGCTTGGGTGAGCAGTTCTTC
CASSRTSGGGLGEQFF
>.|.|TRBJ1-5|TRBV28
TGTGCCAGCAGTTTTGCGGAATATAGCAATCAGCCCCAGCATTTT
CASSFAEYSNQPQHF
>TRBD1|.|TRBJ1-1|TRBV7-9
TGTGCCAGCAGTTCTTCAACAGGGGCGGGGGAAGCTTTCTTT
CASSSSTGAGEAFF
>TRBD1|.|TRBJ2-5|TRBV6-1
TGTGCCAGCAGTGAGAATAAAATCGCCGGGACAGAAAAGACCCAGTACTTC
CASSENKIAGTEKTQYF